The rows below give T cell receptor beta chains drawn from one sample of a study of CD8 T cells in ankylosing spondylitis. TCRdb called the 5' RACE reads again in MiXCR, with one record for every CDR3 protein. Among 150,000 to 200,000 distinct CDR3 sequences listed, 13% were seen once. The sequencing sample was made of blood, either unsorted or a sorted T cell fraction (not recorded which). The receptors stem from a female donor with ankylosing spondylitis or in good health (not recorded which). Each CDR3 is given with its conserved first and last residue. Each record gives: D gene, clone size, V gene, J gene, CDR3 protein, CDR3 DNA. A D gene is named only where the DNA matches it firmly. The size of a clone is reported for some rows only, either as once, few or many, or as a class for expanded clones.

d_call: TRBD1
clone_size: many
v_call: TRBV5-1
j_call: TRBJ2-7
cdr3_aa: CASRAAVGQGSHEQYF
cdr3_nt: TGCGCCAGCAGGGCGGCAGTGGGACAGGGAAGCCACGAGCAGTACTTC

d_call: TRBD1
clone_size: many
v_call: TRBV6-2/TRBV6-3
j_call: TRBJ1-2
cdr3_aa: CASTGTGDHDYTF
cdr3_nt: TGTGCCAGCACCGGGACAGGGGATCACGACTACACCTTC

d_call: -
clone_size: -
v_call: TRBV7-6
j_call: TRBJ1-1
cdr3_aa: CASSLTRGGNTEAFF
cdr3_nt: TGTGCCAGCAGCCTAACCCGAGGGGGGAACACTGAAGCTTTCTTT

d_call: TRBD2
clone_size: -
v_call: TRBV20-1
j_call: TRBJ2-2
cdr3_aa: CSAKLGLAGGGAGELFF
cdr3_nt: TGCAGTGCTAAGCTGGGACTAGCGGGAGGGGGGGCCGGGGAGCTGTTTTTT

d_call: TRBD1
clone_size: -
v_call: TRBV4-3
j_call: TRBJ2-2
cdr3_aa: CAGSRMEQGRNTGELFF
cdr3_nt: TGCGCCGGCAGCCGAATGGAACAGGGGCGAAACACCGGGGAGCTGTTTTTT

d_call: -
clone_size: many
v_call: TRBV24-1
j_call: TRBJ2-1
cdr3_aa: CATSDLQEYNEQFF
cdr3_nt: TGTGCCACCAGTGATTTGCAGGAGTACAATGAGCAGTTCTTC

d_call: -
clone_size: many
v_call: TRBV5-1
j_call: TRBJ1-1
cdr3_aa: CASSLTLAGTEAFF
cdr3_nt: TGCGCCAGCAGCTTGACCTTAGCTGGCACTGAAGCTTTCTTT

d_call: -
clone_size: many
v_call: TRBV3-1
j_call: TRBJ2-1
cdr3_aa: CASSQSFSSYNEQFF
cdr3_nt: TGTGCCAGCAGCCAATCCTTCAGCTCCTACAATGAGCAGTTCTTC

d_call: TRBD1
clone_size: many
v_call: TRBV12-3/TRBV12-4
j_call: TRBJ1-5
cdr3_aa: CASSPQGSSNQPQHF
cdr3_nt: TGTGCCAGCAGTCCACAGGGGTCAAGCAATCAGCCCCAGCATTTT

d_call: -
clone_size: many
v_call: TRBV29-1
j_call: TRBJ2-7
cdr3_aa: CSVEEGATYEQYF
cdr3_nt: TGCAGCGTCGAGGAGGGGGCAACCTACGAGCAGTACTTC

d_call: -
clone_size: -
v_call: TRBV19
j_call: TRBJ2-1
cdr3_aa: CASRRAGVDNEQFF
cdr3_nt: TGTGCCAGTAGGAGGGCAGGGGTCGACAATGAGCAGTTCTTC

d_call: TRBD1
clone_size: many
v_call: TRBV6-2/TRBV6-3
j_call: TRBJ2-1
cdr3_aa: CASSYPTLPTGIYNEQFF
cdr3_nt: TGTGCCAGCAGTTACCCCACACTCCCGACAGGGATTTACAATGAGCAGTTCTTC

d_call: -
clone_size: -
v_call: TRBV10-3
j_call: TRBJ2-1
cdr3_aa: CAISGWENEQFF
cdr3_nt: TGTGCCATCAGTGGGTGGGAAAATGAGCAGTTCTTC

d_call: TRBD1
clone_size: many
v_call: TRBV11-2
j_call: TRBJ2-3
cdr3_aa: CASSRQGGTDTQYF
cdr3_nt: TGTGCCAGCAGCCGACAGGGGGGGACAGATACGCAGTATTTT

d_call: -
clone_size: -
v_call: TRBV6-1
j_call: TRBJ1-1
cdr3_aa: CASLVRGSPEAFF
cdr3_nt: TGTGCCAGCCTTGTCAGAGGCAGTCCTGAAGCTTTCTTT

d_call: -
clone_size: many
v_call: TRBV6-2/TRBV6-3
j_call: TRBJ1-5
cdr3_aa: CASSKRRGGNQPQHF
cdr3_nt: TGTGCCAGTTCGAAACGACGGGGTGGCAATCAGCCCCAGCATTTT

d_call: TRBD1
clone_size: many
v_call: TRBV20-1
j_call: TRBJ1-1
cdr3_aa: CSAQGGNTEAFF
cdr3_nt: TGCAGTGCCCAGGGGGGAAACACTGAAGCTTTCTTT